The 4 T cell receptor beta chains below come from one sample, sequenced in a study of cytomegalovirus exposure and HLA in healthy donors. Profiled with immunoSEQ multiplex PCR; TCRdb holds only in-frame clones, not every one. The sample includes under 200,000 clones, around 85% of them seen just once. The source material was PBMCs. The receptors stem from a woman aged 25 to 45 in good health and CMV-seronegative.

Only one count was recorded for this clone. The chain joins TRBV27 to TRBJ2-3; TRBD1 aligns across 7 bases. With 4 bases clipped from V and 2 bases from J, the junction kept 9 bases outside the gene matches. The CDR3 contains 16 residues. Germline assignment: CDR1 MNHEY and CDR2 SMNVEV (reference sequence). Here the CDR3 DNA reads TGTGCCAGCAGTTCCTCCCCGGACAGGTTCACAGATACGCAGTATTTT. It specifies CASSSSPDRFTDTQYF.

The chain recombines TRBV6-1 with TRBJ1-3; no clear D gene. The CDR3 runs to 11 residues. CDR1 is MNHNS, CDR2 SASEGT, per germline. Trimming took 6 bases from V and 6 from J, leaving 6 bases between them. The CDR3 loop reads CASRELNTIYF. CDR3 sequence (DNA): TGTGCCAGCAGAGAACTAAACACCATATATTTT.

The rearrangement uses TRBV6-1 and TRBJ2-7; unclear D gene. The length of the CDR3 is 14 residues. The V gene's germline CDR1 is MNHNS and CDR2 SASEGT. V lost 1 base and J 1 base, leaving 8 bases between the germline ends. CDR3 DNA sequence: TGTGCCAGCAGTGAAGTTCGCAGATCCTACGAGCAGTACTTC. This sequence encodes CASSEVRRSYEQYF.

This chain uses TRBV5-6 with TRBJ2-3; the D gene is possibly TRBD2 (5 bases). The CDR3 consists of 17 residues. Trimming stripped 6 bases from V and 5 bases from J, with 25 bases between. CDR1 and CDR2 from the germline V gene are SGHDT and YYEEEE. This chain's CDR3 is CASTLGVRLPVVDTQYF. For the CDR3, the DNA is TGTGCCAGCACCCTTGGTGTCCGACTACCGGTGGTAGATACGCAGTATTTT.